Given below is one T cell receptor (beta chain) in context. Its antigen remains unidentified. Healthy individuals of Caucasian origin from Russia, aged 6 to 90, served as donors. This entry is derived from a study of blood T cells in healthy people across ages. Overall study context: Researchers report that template switching captured about one barcoded beta molecule per two T cells. Study-wide points: Fewer expanded clones and more diversity marked long-lived versus aged donors. Bulk PBMC profiling left naive and antigen-experienced comparisons inconclusive.

A sample-barcoded 5' primer and a J-beta primer mix were used in a second PCR of about 7 to 12 cycles. Via MiXCR, TCRdb re-called the 5' RACE reads, giving one row per CDR3 protein. Of roughly 1,500,000 distinct CDR3 sequences in the sample, about 31% were seen once. CDR1 and CDR2 (germline): SEHNR, FQNEAQ (reference sequence). CDR3 length equals 14 residues. The V and J ends lost 1 base and 12 bases respectively, with 19 bases between them. The sample taken for sequencing was blood. The clonotype was recovered from a woman in her twenties or thirties in good health. This rearrangement joins TRBV7-9 to TRBJ2-7, with a tentative D call TRBD2 (5 bases). The CDR3 DNA is TGTGCCAGCAGCTTAGAAGGGAGTGCAAAGACCCGGTACTTC. Its protein is CASSLEGSAKTRYF.